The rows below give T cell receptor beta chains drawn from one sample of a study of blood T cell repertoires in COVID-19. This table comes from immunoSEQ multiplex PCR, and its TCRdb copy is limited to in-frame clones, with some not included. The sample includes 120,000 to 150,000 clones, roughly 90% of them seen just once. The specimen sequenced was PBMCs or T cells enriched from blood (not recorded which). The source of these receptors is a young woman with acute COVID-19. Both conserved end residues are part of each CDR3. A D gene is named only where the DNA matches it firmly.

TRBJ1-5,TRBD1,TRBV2,CASSIGQGNQPQHF
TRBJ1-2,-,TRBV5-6,CASSLEDSYGYTF
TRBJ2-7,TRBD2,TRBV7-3,CASSLTATSGTYEQYF
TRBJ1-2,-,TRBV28,CASRRLIGYTF
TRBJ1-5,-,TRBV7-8,CASSPRRDLDNQPQHF
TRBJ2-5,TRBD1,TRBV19,CTSGQGARETQYF
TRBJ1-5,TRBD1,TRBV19,CASKQGASQPQHF
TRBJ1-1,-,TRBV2,CASRAHAAEAFF
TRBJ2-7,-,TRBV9,CASSVSLLASDTKSSYEQYF
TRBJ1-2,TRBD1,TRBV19,CASATTGVNGYTF
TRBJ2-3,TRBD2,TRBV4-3,CASSPELGAGGQYF
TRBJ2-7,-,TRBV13,CASSALRDEQYF
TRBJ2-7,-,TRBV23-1,CASTVGGCYEQYF
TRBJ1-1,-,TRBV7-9,CASSLVFDRLVTEAFF
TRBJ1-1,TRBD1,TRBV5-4,CASLAQGASEAFF
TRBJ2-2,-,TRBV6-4,CASSDGGGNTGELFF
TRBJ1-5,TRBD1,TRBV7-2,CASTPARGPYQPQHF
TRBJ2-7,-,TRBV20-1,CSAETVYEQYF